The 29 T cell receptor beta chains in this list originate from one sample, sequenced in a study of blood T cell repertoires in COVID-19. Sequencing used immunoSEQ multiplex PCR; TCRdb keeps in-frame clones, though not all of them. The sample holds about 350,000 clones, more than 70% seen once. The sequencing sample was made of peripheral blood. The receptors were gathered from a woman between 55 and 75 years old with COVID-19, enrolled during active disease.

The rearrangement uses TRBV6-5 and TRBJ1-1; D might be TRBD1 (5 bases). Trimming left V 3 bases short and J 4 bases short, with 9 bases between. This CDR3 spans 13 amino acids. Germline V lookup: CDR1 MNHEY, CDR2 SVGAGI. The chain's CDR3 is CASSYHRGTEAFF. For the CDR3, the DNA is TGTGCCAGCAGTTATCATAGGGGCACTGAAGCTTTCTTT.

The chain employs TRBV2 and TRBJ1-5; tentative D call: TRBD1 (6 bases). With 7 bases removed from V and 4 bases from J, the gap between germline ends came to 17 bases. The CDR3 is 15 residues long. Germline CDR1 reads SNHLY; CDR2 reads FYNNEI. The CDR3 nucleotides read TGTGCCAGCACCATAACAGGGAATCCAAATCAGCCCCAGCATTTT. Translated: CASTITGNPNQPQHF. Full variable domain (rest looked up from reference TRBV2 and TRBJ1-5): EPEVTQTPSHQVTQMGQEVILRCVPISNHLYFYWYRQILGQKVEFLVSFYNNEISEKSEIFDDQFSVERPDGSNFTLKIRSTKLEDSAMYFCASTITGNPNQPQHFGDGTRLSIL.

V is TRBV5-1 and J is TRBJ2-7; TRBD2 matches 10 bases. The CDR3 length is 16 residues. The V and J ends lost 0 bases and 4 bases, in that order; junction bases with no gene match: 7. The V gene's germline CDR1 is SGHRS and CDR2 YFSETQ. In DNA, the CDR3 is TGCGCCAGCAGCTTGGCCCCTAGCGGGGGCGGTTACGAGCAGTACTTC. This translates into CASSLAPSGGGYEQYF.

This clone was found once. The same CDR3 can be traced to other DNA sequences in this sample. The chain couples TRBV9 to TRBJ1-1, with D perhaps matching TRBD1 (6 bases). Germline CDR1 reads SGDLS; CDR2 reads YYNGEE. CDR3 length: 14 amino acids. V dropped 4 bases and J dropped 2 bases, with 12 bases sitting between them. CDR3 sequence: CASSTQGFNTEAFF. DNA for the CDR3: TGTGCCAGCAGCACCCAGGGGTTTAACACTGAAGCTTTCTTT.

This clone was counted once. The chain carries TRBV6-5 and TRBJ2-7; TRBD2 might be the D (5 bases). The CDR3 sequence is 14 residues long. The V gene's germline CDR1 is MNHEY and CDR2 SVGAGI. Trimming removed 6 bases at V and 0 bases at J, with 12 bases between. This CDR3 is CASRRERSSYEQYF. For the CDR3, the DNA is TGTGCCAGCAGACGGGAAAGAAGCTCCTACGAGCAGTACTTC.

The J gene is TRBJ2-1, the V gene TRBV7-2, with TRBD2 identical over 14 bases. Per germline, CDR1 SGHTA and CDR2 FQGNSA. The V and J ends lost 5 bases and 7 bases, in that order; junction bases with no gene match: 13. This CDR3 comprises 18 residues. Written as DNA, the CDR3 is TGTGCCAGCAGCCAAGGTACGACTAGCGGGGGGGCACGGAATGAGCAGTTCTTC. Its translation: CASSQGTTSGGARNEQFF.

V and J are TRBV5-1 and TRBJ1-1, with 8 bases lining up with TRBD1. CDR3 size: 13 residues. After removal of 4 bases from V and 11 bases from J, the junction contained 10 bases not matched to a gene. The germline gives CDR1 SGHRS, CDR2 YFSETQ. CDR3 sequence (DNA): TGCGCCAGCAGCCCACTGGACAGGGTGGAGGCTTTCTTT. Protein product: CASSPLDRVEAFF. Full variable domain (missing parts from reference TRBV5-1 and TRBJ1-1): KAGVTQTPRYLIKTRGQQVTLSCSPISGHRSVSWYQQTPGQGLQFLFEYFSETQRNKGNFPGRFSGRQFSNSRSEMNVSTLELGDSALYLCASSPLDRVEAFFGQGTRLTVV.

The V and J genes are TRBV3-1 (or the pseudogene TRBV3-2) and TRBJ1-6; 8 positions match TRBD1. The CDR3 loop spans 17 amino acids. V shed 2 bases and J 7 bases; nucleotides not matched to a gene: 10. Per the germline V gene, CDR1 is LGHDT and CDR2 is YNNKEL (reference sequence). CDR3 nucleotides: TGTGCCAGCAGCCAACAGTTTACCGGGACAGGCAATTCACCCCTCCACTTT. Translation gives CASSQQFTGTGNSPLHF.

The V gene is TRBV7-3, the J gene TRBJ1-6; D possibly corresponds to TRBD1 (5 bases). The V gene's germline CDR1 is SGHTA and CDR2 FQGTGA. The CDR3 spans 15 residues. V shed 2 bases and J shed 7 bases, with 12 bases lying between them. The CDR3: CASSLGGDRNSPLHF. Here the CDR3 DNA reads TGTGCCAGCAGCTTAGGAGGGGACCGAAATTCACCCCTCCACTTT.

This clone was found once. Other nucleotide sequences in the sample specify the same CDR3. V gene TRBV7-2 combines with J gene TRBJ1-1, with 9 bases lining up with TRBD1. Germline CDR1 and CDR2: SGHTA and FQGNSA. This CDR3 contains 14 residues. The junction had 3 bases not matched to a gene; V was cut back by 3 bases and J by 4 bases. In nucleotides, the CDR3 is TGTGCCAGCAGCTTCCGACAGGGGGGCACTGAAGCTTTCTTT. Protein sequence: CASSFRQGGTEAFF. Supplemented by reference TRBV7-2 and TRBJ1-1, the full variable domain reads GAGVSQSPSNKVTEKGKDVELRCDPISGHTALYWYRQSLGQGLEFLIYFQGNSAPDKSGLPSDRFSAERTGGSVSTLTIQRTQQEDSAVYLCASSFRQGGTEAFFGQGTRLTVV.

The chain employs TRBV18 and TRBJ2-5; no reliable D call. The CDR3 sequence is 14 residues long. Germline V gene data show CDR1 as KGHSH and CDR2 as LQKENI. V was shortened by 0 bases and J by 5 bases, with 10 bases between the two germline ends. CDR3 sequence (DNA): TGTGCCAGCTCACCACCGTTCCCTATGGAGACCCAGTACTTC. This codes for CASSPPFPMETQYF.

This chain links TRBV7-3 with TRBJ2-1, with 7 bases aligning to TRBD1. The CDR3 consists of 13 residues. The germline V gene encodes CDR1 SGHTA and CDR2 FQGTGA. V shed 4 bases and J 4 bases; nucleotides not matched to a gene: 1. Here the CDR3 reads CASSSGQYNEQFF. The CDR3 DNA sequence: TGTGCCAGCAGCTCGGGACAGTACAATGAGCAGTTCTTC.

V is TRBV5-1 and J is TRBJ2-3; TRBD1 agrees at 10 bases. Trimming removed 3 bases from V and 0 bases from J; junction bases left unmatched: 4. This CDR3 contains 16 residues. Looked up from germline, CDR1 is SGHRS and CDR2 is YFSETQ. The CDR3 DNA sequence: TGCGCCAGCAGCTCGGGACAGGGGACTAGCACAGATACGCAGTATTTT. Its translation: CASSSGQGTSTDTQYF.

The chain employs TRBV5-1 and TRBJ2-7; TRBD2 is a possible D gene (6 bases). The germline V and J ends were trimmed by 6 bases and 2 bases, with 12 bases remaining between them. The CDR3 contains 13 residues. Per germline, CDR1 SGHRS and CDR2 YFSETQ. The CDR3 sequence is CASKGWGAYEQYF. For the CDR3, the DNA is TGCGCCAGCAAAGGTTGGGGGGCCTACGAGCAGTACTTC.

The chain carries TRBV7-7 and TRBJ2-5; 7 bases fit TRBD2. V lost 3 bases to trimming and J lost 4 bases; unmatched junction nucleotides: 8. The germline V gene has CDR1 SSHAT and CDR2 FNYEAQ (reference sequence). The CDR3 extends over 15 amino acids. CDR3 region: CASSLRGREGETQYF. CDR3 DNA sequence: TGTGCCAGCAGCTTGAGGGGTAGGGAGGGAGAGACCCAGTACTTC.

The chain combines TRBV9 with TRBJ1-6, with D unresolved. This CDR3 region has 15 residues. The V gene's germline CDR1 is SGDLS and CDR2 YYNGEE. V lost 3 bases to trimming and J lost 8 bases, with 15 bases between them. The chain's CDR3 is CASSASLSPHSPLHF. CDR3 in DNA: TGTGCCAGCAGCGCGTCACTGAGTCCCCATTCACCCCTCCACTTT.

As DNA, the CDR3 is TGCGCCAGCAGCTTGGGTCCGGGGGACCCCTCCTACAATGAGCAGTTCTTC. Amino acids: CASSLGPGDPSYNEQFF. The V and J genes are TRBV5-1 and TRBJ2-1; perhaps TRBD2 as D (6 bases). The CDR3 runs to 17 residues. V was shortened by 0 bases and J by 0 bases, with 13 bases between the two germline ends. Per germline, CDR1 SGHRS and CDR2 YFSETQ.

This chain uses TRBV19 with TRBJ1-2; 8 nucleotides line up with TRBD1. With 3 bases clipped from V and 0 bases from J, the junction kept 3 bases outside the gene matches. Germline values: CDR1 LNHDA, CDR2 SQIVND (reference sequence). The length of the CDR3 is 15 residues. The CDR3 loop reads CASSIQGAANYGYTF. The CDR3 DNA sequence: TGTGCCAGTAGTATCCAGGGGGCGGCTAACTATGGCTACACCTTC.

V is TRBV5-1 and J is TRBJ1-1; D is perhaps TRBD1 (6 bases). CDR1 is SGHRS, CDR2 YFSETQ, per germline. This CDR3 spans 14 amino acids. Trimming took off 2 bases at V and 4 bases at J, with 12 bases between the two ends. As DNA, the CDR3 is TGCGCCAGCAGCTTAGGGACATTGGGCACTGAAGCTTTCTTT. Translated, it gives CASSLGTLGTEAFF.

This clone was recorded only once. The gene calls are TRBV6-1 and TRBJ1-1; the D gene is possibly TRBD1 (6 bases). V lost 3 bases and J 3 bases, leaving 14 bases between the germline ends. The CDR3 is made up of 15 amino acids. Germline V lookup: CDR1 MNHNS, CDR2 SASEGT. CDR3 in amino acids: CASSEASGADTEAFF. DNA of the CDR3: TGTGCCAGCAGTGAGGCCTCAGGGGCTGACACTGAAGCTTTCTTT.

The DNA for the CDR3 is TGTGCCAGCAGCTTGGCAGTCAATCAGCCCCAGCATTTT. Translation: CASSLAVNQPQHF. V and J are TRBV5-4 and TRBJ1-5; D not resolved. Trimming removed 0 bases at V and 3 bases at J, with 4 bases between. Germline CDR1 and CDR2: SGHNT and YYREEE (reference sequence). This CDR3 is 13 amino acids long.

V usage is TRBV18 and J usage is TRBJ2-1; D is ambiguous. V lost 8 bases and J lost 4, with 6 bases in between. This CDR3 has 11 residues. In germline, CDR1 is KGHSH, CDR2 LQKENI. CDR3 DNA: TGTGCCAGCCAGTTATACAATGAGCAGTTCTTC. This codes for CASQLYNEQFF. The full variable domain, its missing parts supplied by reference TRBV18 and TRBJ2-1, is NAGVMQNPRHLVRRRGQEARLRCSPMKGHSHVYWYRQLPEEGLKFMVYLQKENIIDESGMPKERFSAEFPKEGPSILRIQQVVRGDSAAYFCASQLYNEQFFGPGTRLTVL.

The chain is built from TRBV5-8 and TRBJ1-5, with a possible D match to TRBD1 (5 bases). The CDR3 covers 16 residues. V lost 4 bases and J lost 0, with 14 bases in between. Germline loops: CDR1 SGHTS, CDR2 YDEGEE. CDR3 amino acids: CASSHARGISNQPQHF. The CDR3 nucleotides read TGTGCCAGCAGCCACGCTCGGGGGATTAGCAATCAGCCCCAGCATTTT.

V gene TRBV28 combines with J gene TRBJ1-1, with D possibly matching TRBD1 (6 bases). V lost 3 bases and J lost 4, with 15 bases in between. CDR1 is MDHEN, CDR2 SYDVKM, per germline. The CDR3 loop spans 15 amino acids. The CDR3 here is CASSFGGASGTEAFF. The CDR3 nucleotides read TGTGCCAGCAGTTTCGGGGGGGCGTCTGGCACTGAAGCTTTCTTT.

The chain recombines TRBV20-1 with TRBJ2-7; unclear D gene. Germline loops: CDR1 DFQATT, CDR2 SNEGSKA (reference sequence). The CDR3 runs to 10 residues. V was clipped by 3 bases and J by 4 bases, with 4 bases between them. Here the CDR3 reads CSASIYEQYF. The CDR3 DNA is TGCAGTGCTAGTATATACGAGCAGTACTTC.

The chain is built from TRBV19 and TRBJ2-4; D might be TRBD2 (6 bases). CDR3 size: 16 residues. V shed 4 bases and J shed 1 base, with 14 bases lying between them. Looked up from germline, CDR1 is LNHDA and CDR2 is SQIVND (reference sequence). CDR3 amino acids: CASSRLESSAKNIQYF. DNA of the CDR3: TGTGCCAGTAGTAGACTAGAATCATCGGCCAAAAACATTCAGTACTTC.

This sequence joins TRBV9 and TRBJ2-3, with 12 bases matching TRBD2. V lost 4 bases to trimming and J lost 4 bases; unmatched junction nucleotides: 16. The germline V gene has CDR1 SGDLS and CDR2 YYNGEE. CDR3 length equals 19 residues. CDR3 region: CASSTSLAGGRDGADTQYF. Here the CDR3 DNA reads TGTGCCAGCAGCACCAGTCTAGCGGGGGGGCGTGATGGGGCAGATACGCAGTATTTT. Together with reference TRBV9 and TRBJ2-3, the CDR3 gives the full variable domain: DSGVTQTPKHLITATGQRVTLRCSPRSGDLSVYWYQQSLDQGLQFLIQYYNGEERAKGNILERFSAQQFPDLHSELNLSSLELGDSALYFCASSTSLAGGRDGADTQYFGPGTRLTVL.

This chain uses TRBV25-1 with TRBJ2-1; 8 bases align to TRBD1. The ends lost 4 bases at V and 5 bases at J; junction bases unmatched: 4. The CDR3 runs 14 residues. From germline, CDR1 is MGHDK and CDR2 SYGVNS. The CDR3 here is CASSGTGSDNEQFF. In DNA, the CDR3 is TGTGCCAGCAGTGGGACAGGGAGCGACAATGAGCAGTTCTTC.

On this clone: Different DNA sequences within this sample yield the same CDR3. J is TRBJ1-3 and V is TRBV19; the match to TRBD1 covers 8 bases. This CDR3 spans 15 amino acids. The J segment lost 4 bases and the V segment lost 3 bases, leaving 5 bases of the junction unmatched. The germline V gene has CDR1 LNHDA and CDR2 SQIVND (reference sequence). The CDR3 DNA is TGTGCCAGTAGTATTCAGGGGGCGTCCGGAAACACCATATATTTT. It encodes CASSIQGASGNTIYF.